The T cell receptor beta chain under discussion was sequenced for a study of blood T cell repertoires in COVID-19. Study-level information: The origin of the acute and convalescent COVID-19 samples was the United States, Italy and Spain. PBMCs, B-cell-depleted T cells, or T cells provided the cDNA or gDNA that made up the material.

After removal of 4 bases from V and 1 base from J, the junction contained 3 bases not matched to a gene. Germline assignment: CDR1 SGDLS and CDR2 YYNGEE. The CDR3 spans 15 residues. As originally analysed: Using reference gene primer amplification, nucleated cell counts were estimated. Repertoires were generated with immunoSEQ multiplex PCR, while TCRdb's copy carries only in-frame clones and drops some. V, J and clone size are taken as reported in that table, and D and trimming were inferred from the DNA itself. The sample consists of some 99,000 clones, around 80% of them appearing once. V usage is TRBV9 and J usage is TRBJ2-2, with 8 bases lining up with TRBD1. Material: peripheral blood. This clonotype originated in a woman at least 80 years old with active or convalescent COVID-19. This chain's CDR3 is CASSKGQVNTGELFF. The CDR3 DNA is TGTGCCAGCAGCAAGGGACAGGTGAACACCGGGGAGCTGTTTTTT.